This TCR beta chain was obtained from a study of glioma-infiltrating T cells. The study's findings and limits: Non-neoplastic patients had below-expected tissue-blood divergence, while all gliomas exceeded expectation.

This clonotype was detected many times. Its antigen is undetermined. The junction had 5 bases not matched to a gene; V was cut back by 2 bases and J by 4 bases. This CDR3 is 15 amino acids long. Germline V lookup: CDR1 MNHNS, CDR2 SASEGT. Using RNA template, CDR3s of TCR alpha and beta were amplified with iRepertoire arm-PCR. Input was roughly 100-450 ng of tissue mRNA or PBMC total RNA. Each CDR3 protein gets one entry after TCRdb re-called the multiplex PCR reads with MiXCR. The repertoire holds under 150,000 distinct CDR3 sequences, with roughly two fifths as singletons. Sequenced sample: glioma tissue, nonneoplastic brain tissue, or PBMCs (not recorded which). This clonotype was obtained from a human donor with low-grade glioma or glioblastoma, undergoing nonglioma brain surgery, or in good health (not recorded which). The chain is built from TRBV6-1 and TRBJ2-1, with TRBD2 matching over 7 bases. The CDR3 bases are TGTGCCAGCAGTGAATATCCTAGCGGTTACAATGAGCAGTTCTTC. Translating it yields CASSEYPSGYNEQFF.